These T cell receptor beta chains were read from a single sample in a study of CD8 T cells in Susac syndrome. One entry per CDR3 protein results from TCRdb running MiXCR on the immunoSEQ multiplex PCR reads. The table has almost 450,000 distinct CDR3 sequences, more than 70% seen once. Sequences were obtained from CD8+ T cells from PBMCs. These receptors all come from a human donor with multiple sclerosis. CDR3s include the opening cysteine and the closing phenylalanine or tryptophan. The order of the fields is D gene, J gene, clone size, V gene, CDR3 protein, CDR3 DNA. The D gene is left open where the match is weak. Size tells how often a clone was seen (once, few, many) or the class of an expanded clone, and some rows leave it out.

.,TRBJ2-7,.,TRBV11-2,CASSFIGPPGAIDEQYF,TGTGCCAGCAGCTTTATTGGTCCCCCGGGGGCGATTGACGAGCAGTACTTC
TRBD2,TRBJ2-2,.,TRBV12-5,CASGLFGEGTGELFF,TGTGCTAGTGGTTTGTTTGGGGAGGGCACCGGGGAGCTGTTTTTT
TRBD1,TRBJ2-1,.,TRBV7-8,CASSFPGGTNEQFF,TGTGCCAGCAGCTTCCCAGGGGGTACAAATGAGCAGTTCTTC
.,TRBJ2-1,.,TRBV27,CASSLLGFYNEQFF,TGTGCCAGCAGTCTCTTGGGCTTCTACAATGAGCAGTTCTTC
.,TRBJ2-3,.,TRBV7-9,CASSSTTTGVAGWWYF,TGTGCCAGCAGCTCCACCACGACAGGAGTCGCAGGTTGGTGGTATTTT
.,TRBJ1-2,.,TRBV30,CAWSVRRGYGYTF,TGTGCCTGGAGTGTACGGCGGGGCTATGGCTACACCTTC
TRBD2,TRBJ2-7,few,TRBV12-3/TRBV12-4,CASSFGGSGGGYEQYF,TGTGCCAGCAGTTTTGGGGGTAGCGGGGGTGGCTACGAGCAGTACTTC
.,TRBJ2-2,.,TRBV3-1,CASSHDEGPNTGELFF,TGTGCCAGCAGCCATGATGAGGGCCCGAACACCGGGGAGCTGTTTTTT
.,TRBJ1-2,once,TRBV6-1,CASSPRGVHGYTF,TGTGCCAGCAGCCCTCGCGGCGTCCATGGCTACACCTTC
.,TRBJ2-7,.,TRBV27,CASSFGGKSYEQYF,TGTGCCAGCAGTTTTGGAGGAAAATCCTACGAGCAGTACTTC
.,TRBJ2-1,once,TRBV10-3,CAISEPTARKTYNEQFF,TGTGCCATCAGTGAGCCGACAGCGAGGAAAACTTACAATGAGCAGTTCTTC
.,TRBJ1-1,.,TRBV27,CASSFLTGGNTEAFF,TGTGCCAGCAGTTTCCTGACAGGTGGGAACACTGAAGCTTTCTTT
.,TRBJ1-2,.,TRBV7-6,CASSLVGGPDYGYTF,TGTGCCAGCAGCTTAGTCGGGGGGCCGGACTATGGCTACACCTTC
TRBD1,TRBJ1-5,.,TRBV14,CASSQTGDNQPQHF,TGTGCCAGCAGCCAGACAGGGGACAATCAGCCCCAGCATTTT
.,TRBJ2-1,.,TRBV4-1,CASSQDQEQFF,TGCGCCAGCAGCCAAGATCAGGAGCAGTTCTTC
.,TRBJ1-1,.,TRBV7-8,CASSFGGMSTEAFF,TGTGCCAGCAGCTTTGGAGGGATGAGCACTGAAGCTTTCTTT
.,TRBJ2-7,.,TRBV10-3,CAISVIGNEQYF,TGTGCCATCAGTGTTATAGGTAACGAGCAGTACTTC